This entry describes one T cell receptor (beta chain). Antigen: not known. This sample also contains other DNA sequences that code for the same CDR3. The protocol was immunoSEQ multiplex PCR, while the TCRdb copy is restricted to in-frame clones and leaves out a portion. The repertoire holds around 1,000,000 clones, with about 72% as singletons. Germline values: CDR1 SGHRS, CDR2 YFSETQ. V was clipped by 0 bases and J by 5 bases, with 9 bases between them. CDR3 length: 14 amino acids. The record originates from a study of shared clonotypes between healthy human individuals. Study-level information: Donor composition was a couple of women and a few men, aged 18 to 49. The plates for each donor numbered three CD4 naive, three CD4 memory, two CD8 naive and one CD8 memory.

Regarding the study as a whole: Exclusively blood specimens were collected; tissue repertoires likely differ.

The sequenced material came from memory CD4+ T cells from PBMCs. Subset noted: CD45RA-negative fraction. The sequence came from a man aged 18-30 years in good health. Some clones in this sample may be carry-over from other donors' samples. The chain joins TRBV5-1 to TRBJ1-5; no firm D call. The CDR3 coding sequence is TGCGCCAGCAGCTTGGGTGGGAGCGATCAGCCCCAGCATTTT. Amino acids: CASSLGGSDQPQHF.